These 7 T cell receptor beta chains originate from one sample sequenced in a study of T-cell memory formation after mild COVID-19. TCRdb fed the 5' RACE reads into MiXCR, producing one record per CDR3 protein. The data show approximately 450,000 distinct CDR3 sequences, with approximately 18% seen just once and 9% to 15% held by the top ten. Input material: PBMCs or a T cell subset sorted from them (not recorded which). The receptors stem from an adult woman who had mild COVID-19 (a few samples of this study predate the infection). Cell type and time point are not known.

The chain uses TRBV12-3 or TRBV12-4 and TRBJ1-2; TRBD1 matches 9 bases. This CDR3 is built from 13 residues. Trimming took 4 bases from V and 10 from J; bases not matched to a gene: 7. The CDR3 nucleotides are TGTGCCAGCAGTTATGGGACAGGGTCCCTCTACACCTTC. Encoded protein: CASSYGTGSLYTF.

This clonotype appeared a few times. The CDR3 loop reads CASSYSDAGGNEQFF. DNA of the CDR3: TGTGCCAGCAGTTACTCGGATGCAGGGGGCAATGAGCAGTTCTTC. V usage is TRBV6-2 or TRBV6-3 and J usage is TRBJ2-1; TRBD1 aligns across 7 bases. With V trimmed by 0 bases and J by 6 bases, 5 bases remained unmatched. The CDR3 sequence is 15 residues long. CDR1 is MNHEY, CDR2 SVGEGT, per germline.

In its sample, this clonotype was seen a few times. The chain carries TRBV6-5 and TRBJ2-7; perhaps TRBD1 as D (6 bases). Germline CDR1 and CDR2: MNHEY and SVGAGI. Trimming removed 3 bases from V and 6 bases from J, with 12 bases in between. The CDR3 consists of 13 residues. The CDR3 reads CASSYGRGGEQYF. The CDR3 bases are TGTGCCAGCAGTTATGGCAGGGGTGGCGAGCAGTACTTC.

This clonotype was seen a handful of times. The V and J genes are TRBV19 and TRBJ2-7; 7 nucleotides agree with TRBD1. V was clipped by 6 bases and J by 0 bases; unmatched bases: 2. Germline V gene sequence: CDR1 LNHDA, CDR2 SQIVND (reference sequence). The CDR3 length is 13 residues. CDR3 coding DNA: TGTGCCAGTAGGACAGGGACCTCCTACGAGCAGTACTTC. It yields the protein CASRTGTSYEQYF.

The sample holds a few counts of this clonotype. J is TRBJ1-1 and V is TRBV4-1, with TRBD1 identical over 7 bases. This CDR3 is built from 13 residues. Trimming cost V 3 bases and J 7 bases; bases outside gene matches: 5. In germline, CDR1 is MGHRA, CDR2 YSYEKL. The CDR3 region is CASSQGTVNEAFF. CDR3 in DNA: TGCGCCAGCAGCCAGGGGACAGTGAATGAAGCTTTCTTT.

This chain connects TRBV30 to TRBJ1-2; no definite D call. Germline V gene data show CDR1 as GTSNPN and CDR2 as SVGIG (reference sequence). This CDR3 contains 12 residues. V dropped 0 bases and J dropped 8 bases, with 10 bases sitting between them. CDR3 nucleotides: TGTGCCTGGAGTGTGGGCAGTCGGGGCTACACCTTC. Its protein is CAWSVGSRGYTF.

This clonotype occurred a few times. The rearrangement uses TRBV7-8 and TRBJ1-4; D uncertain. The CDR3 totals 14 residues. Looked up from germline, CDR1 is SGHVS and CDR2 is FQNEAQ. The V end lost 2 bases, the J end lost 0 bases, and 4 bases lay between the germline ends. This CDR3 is CASSLIATNEKLFF. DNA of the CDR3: TGTGCCAGCAGCTTAATCGCAACTAATGAAAAACTGTTTTTT.